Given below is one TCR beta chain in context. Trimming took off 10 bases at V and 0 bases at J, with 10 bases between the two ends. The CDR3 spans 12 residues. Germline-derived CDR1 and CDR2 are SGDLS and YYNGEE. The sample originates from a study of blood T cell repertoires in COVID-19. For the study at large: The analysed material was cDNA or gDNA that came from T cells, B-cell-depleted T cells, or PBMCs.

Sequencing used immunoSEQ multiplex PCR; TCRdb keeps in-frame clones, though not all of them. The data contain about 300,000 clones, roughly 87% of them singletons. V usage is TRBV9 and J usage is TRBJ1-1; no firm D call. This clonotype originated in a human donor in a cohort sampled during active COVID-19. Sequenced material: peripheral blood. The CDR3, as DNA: TGTGCCCCCGGGGTTTTGAACACTGAAGCTTTCTTT. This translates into CAPGVLNTEAFF.